This T cell receptor (beta chain) is drawn from a study of blood T cell repertoires in COVID-19. Study-level information: The cDNA or gDNA used as material had been derived from T cells, B-cell-depleted T cells, or PBMCs.

Trimming cost V 7 bases and J 3 bases; bases outside gene matches: 5. Looked up from germline, CDR1 is MNHEY and CDR2 is SVGAGI. The CDR3 spans 14 residues. Original processing methods: For nucleated cells, counts were estimated from reference gene primer amplification. TCRdb's copy holds only in-frame clones and misses some; the assay was immunoSEQ multiplex PCR. The DNA gave D and trimming, while V, J and clone size come from that table. This table holds under 150,000 clones, 75% to 80% found once. The rearrangement joins TRBV6-5 to TRBJ2-2; 7 nucleotides line up with TRBD2. The TCR originated in a woman between 45 and 65 years old with active or convalescent COVID-19. The sequencing input was peripheral blood. The CDR3 region is CASKALADTGELFF. CDR3 nucleotide sequence: TGTGCCAGCAAGGCCCTAGCGGACACCGGGGAGCTGTTTTTT.